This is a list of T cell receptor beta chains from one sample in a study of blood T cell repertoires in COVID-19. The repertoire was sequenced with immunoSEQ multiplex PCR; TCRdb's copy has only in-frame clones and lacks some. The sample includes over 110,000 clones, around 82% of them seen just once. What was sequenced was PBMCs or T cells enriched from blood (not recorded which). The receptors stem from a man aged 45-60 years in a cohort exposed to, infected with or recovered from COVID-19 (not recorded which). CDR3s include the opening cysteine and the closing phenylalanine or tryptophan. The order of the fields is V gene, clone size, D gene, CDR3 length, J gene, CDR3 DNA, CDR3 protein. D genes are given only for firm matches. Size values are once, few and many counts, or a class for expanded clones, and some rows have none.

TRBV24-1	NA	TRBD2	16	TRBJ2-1	TGTGCCACCAGTGATCCTACACTAGCGGGAGTGAATGAGCAGTTCTTC	CATSDPTLAGVNEQFF
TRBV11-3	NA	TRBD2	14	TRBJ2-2	TGTGCCACCTCTAGCGGGAGTCAGACCGGGGAGCTGTTTTTT	CATSSGSQTGELFF
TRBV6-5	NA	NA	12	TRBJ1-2	TGTGCCAGCTGGGAGGTTAACTATGGCTACACCTTC	CASWEVNYGYTF
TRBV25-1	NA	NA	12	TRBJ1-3	TGTGCCAGCAGTGAATGGAGCAACACCATATATTTT	CASSEWSNTIYF
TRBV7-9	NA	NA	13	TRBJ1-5	TGTGCCAGCAGCCCGGACGGGGGAGAACCCCAGCATTTT	CASSPDGGEPQHF
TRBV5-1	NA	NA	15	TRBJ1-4	TGCGCCAGCAGCTTGGGCGGCACAACTAATGAAAAACTGTTTTTT	CASSLGGTTNEKLFF
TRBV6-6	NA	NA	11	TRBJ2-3	TGTGCCAGCTCCCTCACAGATACGCAGTATTTT	CASSLTDTQYF
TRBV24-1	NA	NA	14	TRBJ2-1	TGTGCCACCAGTGTGGCAGGGCAAAAAAATGAGCAGTTCTTC	CATSVAGQKNEQFF
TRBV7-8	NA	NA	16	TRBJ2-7	TGTGCCAGCAGCCCCAAGCATTGGGGGACTCCCTACGAGCAGTACTTC	CASSPKHWGTPYEQYF
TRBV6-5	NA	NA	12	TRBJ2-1	TGTGCCAGCAGCAACGGGTACAATGAGCAGTTCTTC	CASSNGYNEQFF
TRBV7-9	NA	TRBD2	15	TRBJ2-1	TGTGCCAGCAGAGATTCCGGGACTATCTACAATGAGCAGTTCTTC	CASRDSGTIYNEQFF
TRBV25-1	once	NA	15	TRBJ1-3	TGTGCCAGCAGCCCACAGGGAATCTCTGGAAACACCATATATTTT	CASSPQGISGNTIYF
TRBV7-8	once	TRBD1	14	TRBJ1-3	TGTGCCAGCGGTCAGACAGGGTCAGGAAACACCATATATTTT	CASGQTGSGNTIYF
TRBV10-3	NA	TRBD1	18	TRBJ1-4	TGTGCCATCAGTGCGCAGACAGGGACGGGTTCGACTAATGAAAAACTGTTTTTT	CAISAQTGTGSTNEKLFF
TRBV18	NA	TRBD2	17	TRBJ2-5	TGTGCCAGCTCACCTGGACTAGCCCATTTCTACCAAGAGACCCAGTACTTC	CASSPGLAHFYQETQYF
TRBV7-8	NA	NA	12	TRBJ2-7	TGTGCCAGCAGCCCACAGCCTGGCGAGCAGTACTTC	CASSPQPGEQYF
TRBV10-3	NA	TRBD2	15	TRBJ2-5	TGTGCCACCCGGACTAGCGGGGGAGCGGGGGAGACCCAGTACTTC	CATRTSGGAGETQYF
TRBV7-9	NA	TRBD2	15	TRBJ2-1	TGTGCCAGCAGTACTAGCGGGGCAGCCTACAATGAGCAGTTCTTC	CASSTSGAAYNEQFF
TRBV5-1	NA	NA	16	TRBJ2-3	TGCGCCAGCAGCTTGGAGGTGGGCCGTAGCACAGATACGCAGTATTTT	CASSLEVGRSTDTQYF
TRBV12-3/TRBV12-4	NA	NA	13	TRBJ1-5	TGTGCCAGCAGTTTATTCCCCTCGGAGCCCCAGCATTTT	CASSLFPSEPQHF
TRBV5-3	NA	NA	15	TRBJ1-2	TGTGCCAGAAGCCCCCCCGACGACAGTAACTATGGCTACACCTTC	CARSPPDDSNYGYTF
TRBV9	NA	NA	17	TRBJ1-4	TGTGCCAGCAGCGTAGGGGTAGAGGGCAGGGGATACGAAAAACTGTTTTTT	CASSVGVEGRGYEKLFF
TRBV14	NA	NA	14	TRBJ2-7	TGTGCCAGTTCAGCCTTCGAGGCCTCCTACGAGCAGTACTTC	CASSAFEASYEQYF
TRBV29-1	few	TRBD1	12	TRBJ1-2	TGCAGCTTTGGACAGGGGGCAGTAGGCTACACCTTC	CSFGQGAVGYTF
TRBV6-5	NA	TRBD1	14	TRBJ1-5	TGTGCCAGCAGATCCGGGACAGGCAATCAGCCCCAGCATTTT	CASRSGTGNQPQHF
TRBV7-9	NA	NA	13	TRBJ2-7	TGTGCCACCGCGGAGGGCCCGTCCTACGAGCAGTACTTC	CATAEGPSYEQYF
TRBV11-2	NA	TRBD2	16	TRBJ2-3	TGTGCCAGCAGCCCGGGGGCTAGCGGGAGGACAGATACGCAGTATTTT	CASSPGASGRTDTQYF
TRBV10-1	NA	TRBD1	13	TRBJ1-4	TGCGCCAGCATCGAGGACAGGGGTGAAAAACTGTTTTTT	CASIEDRGEKLFF
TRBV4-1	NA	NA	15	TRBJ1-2	TGCGCCAGCAGCCCTCCCGGGGGGGAAGACTATGGCTACACCTTC	CASSPPGGEDYGYTF
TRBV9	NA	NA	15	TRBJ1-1	TGTGCCAGCAGCGTAGGGTCAGGGGTTTACACTGAAGCTTTCTTT	CASSVGSGVYTEAFF
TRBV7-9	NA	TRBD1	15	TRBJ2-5	TGTGCCAGCAGCTTACGGACAGGGGGTCTGGAGACCCAGTACTTC	CASSLRTGGLETQYF
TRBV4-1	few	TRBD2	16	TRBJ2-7	TGCGCCAGCAGCCAAGAACAGACTAGCGGGAGGTACGAGCAGTACTTC	CASSQEQTSGRYEQYF
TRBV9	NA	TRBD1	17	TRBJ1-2	TGTGCCAGCAGCGCCCCCGGGACAGGGGGCTTGTTAAATGGCTACACCTTC	CASSAPGTGGLLNGYTF
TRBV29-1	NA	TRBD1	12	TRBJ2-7	TGCAGCGGGGGGACAGGTTCCAACGAGCAGTACTTC	CSGGTGSNEQYF
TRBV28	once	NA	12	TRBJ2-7	TGTGCCAGCCTTGGGCGGGGCTACGAGCAGTACTTC	CASLGRGYEQYF
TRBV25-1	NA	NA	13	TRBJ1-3	TGTGCCAGCAGTGGATATCCGGGAAACACCATATATTTT	CASSGYPGNTIYF
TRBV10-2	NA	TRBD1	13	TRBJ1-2	TGCGCCAGCTCCACGGGACAGGGAATCGGCTACACCTTC	CASSTGQGIGYTF
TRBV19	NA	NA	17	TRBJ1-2	TGTGCCAGTAGTATAGGAAGGCGGTTCAGGGATAACTATGGCTACACCTTC	CASSIGRRFRDNYGYTF
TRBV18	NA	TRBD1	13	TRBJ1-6	TGTGCCAGCTCACGGGACAGGGAGTCACCCCTCCACTTT	CASSRDRESPLHF
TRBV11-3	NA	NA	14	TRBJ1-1	TGTGCCAGCAGCCTAGGCGCCATGAACACTGAAGCTTTCTTT	CASSLGAMNTEAFF
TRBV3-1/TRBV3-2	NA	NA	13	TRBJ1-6	TGTGCCAGCAGCCAAGGACAGAGATCACCCCTCCACTTT	CASSQGQRSPLHF
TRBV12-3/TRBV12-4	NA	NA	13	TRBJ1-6	TGTGCCAGCAAGCAGGGAAATAATTCACCCCTCCACTTT	CASKQGNNSPLHF